These 8 T cell receptor beta chains originate from one sample sequenced in a study of T-cell reconstitution after alpha-beta-depleted transplantation in children. Unique molecular identifiers were incorporated when the TCRbeta library was constructed. From the PCR reads, TCRdb called clonotypes with MiXCR, one entry per CDR3 protein. Of over 100,000 distinct CDR3 sequences listed, roughly 6% are singletons. This material consisted of PBMCs, mostly from graft donor cells, taken 60 days after TCRalphabeta/CD19-depleted stem cell transplant. The receptor source for this set is a female patient between 2 and 15 years old who had a stem cell transplant for Fanconi anemia, so the T cells may come from the graft donor.

This chain joins TRBV30 and TRBJ2-1; 10 nucleotides align to TRBD1. The CDR3 is 17 amino acids. The germline V gene encodes CDR1 GTSNPN and CDR2 SVGIG (reference sequence). With 3 bases clipped from V and 5 bases from J, the junction kept 13 bases outside the gene matches. CDR3 region: CAWRTIWTGGPNNEQFF. In nucleotides, the CDR3 is TGTGCCTGGAGGACCATTTGGACAGGGGGTCCAAACAATGAGCAGTTCTTC.

This clonotype was observed many times. This sequence joins TRBV28 and TRBJ2-7; 9 nucleotides align to TRBD2. Per germline, CDR1 MDHEN and CDR2 SYDVKM. There are 14 residues in the CDR3. J gave up 6 bases and V 4 bases, and 7 bases lay outside the gene matches. CDR3 region: CASSSLLAGSEQYF. The CDR3 coding sequence is TGTGCCAGCAGTTCTCTCCTAGCGGGATCCGAGCAGTACTTC.

This clonotype was picked up many times. The chain carries TRBV11-1 and TRBJ2-1; D uncertain. CDR1 is SGHAT and CDR2 is FQDESV in the germline V gene (reference sequence). The V end was cut by 1 base, the J end by 5 bases, with 18 bases between. This CDR3 contains 17 residues. The CDR3 reads CASSLGWSSLLDNEQFF. In DNA, the CDR3 is TGTGCCAGCAGCTTAGGTTGGTCTAGTCTCTTGGACAATGAGCAGTTCTTC.

This clonotype has only a few counts. V gene TRBV6-6 combines with J gene TRBJ1-6; D remains ambiguous. Germline V gene lookup returns CDR1 MNHNY and CDR2 SVGAGI (reference sequence). Trimming took 0 bases from V and 10 from J, leaving 7 bases between them. The length of the CDR3 is 13 residues. The DNA of the CDR3 is TGTGCCAGCAGTTACTCAACGCAGTCACCCCTCCACTTT. This encodes CASSYSTQSPLHF.

This clonotype was picked up many times. The chain is built from TRBV28 and TRBJ1-5; D is unclear. Trimming took off 2 bases at V and 9 bases at J, with 2 bases between the two ends. This CDR3 comprises 10 residues. Germline CDR1 is MDHEN and CDR2 is SYDVKM. The CDR3 reads CASSLGPQHF. In nucleotides, the CDR3 is TGTGCCAGCAGTTTAGGGCCCCAGCATTTT.

This clonotype was seen only a few times. The V gene is TRBV5-1, the J gene TRBJ1-1, with D possibly matching TRBD1 (6 bases). CDR3 length: 15 amino acids. Germline loops: CDR1 SGHRS, CDR2 YFSETQ. V was pared by 1 base and J by 2 bases, with 12 bases between. The CDR3 region is CASSLYRTANTEAFF. As DNA, the CDR3 is TGCGCCAGCAGCTTGTATCGGACAGCTAACACTGAAGCTTTCTTT.

This clonotype was counted between two and nine times. The J gene is TRBJ1-6, the V gene TRBV7-3; TRBD1 is a possible D gene (6 bases). The CDR3 is made up of 13 amino acids. Germline V gives CDR1 SGHTA, CDR2 FQGTGA. V was pared by 2 bases and J by 9 bases, with 8 bases between. The CDR3 reads CASSLGGASPLHF. CDR3 DNA: TGTGCCAGCAGCTTAGGGGGCGCTTCACCCCTCCACTTT.

The rearrangement joins TRBV5-1 to TRBJ1-1, with D tentatively TRBD1 (5 bases). V shed 4 bases and J shed 0 bases, with 13 bases lying between them. Germline V gene lookup returns CDR1 SGHRS and CDR2 YFSETQ. The CDR3 has 15 residues. CDR3 DNA: TGCGCCAGCAGCCCTTGGCAGGGAATGAACACTGAAGCTTTCTTT. Translating it yields CASSPWQGMNTEAFF.